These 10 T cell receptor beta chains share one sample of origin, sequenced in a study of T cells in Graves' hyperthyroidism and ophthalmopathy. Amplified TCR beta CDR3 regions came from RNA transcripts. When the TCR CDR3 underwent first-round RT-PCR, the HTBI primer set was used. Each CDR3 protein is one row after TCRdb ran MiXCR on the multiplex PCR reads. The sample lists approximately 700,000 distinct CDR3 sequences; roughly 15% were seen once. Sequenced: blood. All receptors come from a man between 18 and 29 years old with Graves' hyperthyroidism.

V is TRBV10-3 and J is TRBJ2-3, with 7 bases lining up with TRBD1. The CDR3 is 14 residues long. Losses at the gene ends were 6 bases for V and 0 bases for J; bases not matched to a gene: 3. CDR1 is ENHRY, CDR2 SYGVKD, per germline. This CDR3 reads CAIRRDSSTDTQYF. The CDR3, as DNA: TGTGCCATCAGACGGGACAGCAGCACAGATACGCAGTATTTT.

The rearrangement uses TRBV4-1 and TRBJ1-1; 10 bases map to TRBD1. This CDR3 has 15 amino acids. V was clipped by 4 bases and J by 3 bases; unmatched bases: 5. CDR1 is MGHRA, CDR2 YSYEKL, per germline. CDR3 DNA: TGCGCCAGCAGCCGGATCGGGACAGGGGACACTGAAGCTTTCTTT. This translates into CASSRIGTGDTEAFF.

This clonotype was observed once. The CDR3, as DNA: TGTGCCAGCAGCCCCGGGACAGGGACATCTGGAAACACCATATATTTT. This sequence encodes CASSPGTGTSGNTIYF. The chain couples TRBV27 to TRBJ1-3; TRBD1 matches 9 bases. J lost 1 base, V lost 6 bases, and 7 bases had no gene match. Looked up from germline, CDR1 is MNHEY and CDR2 is SMNVEV (reference sequence). This CDR3 spans 16 amino acids.

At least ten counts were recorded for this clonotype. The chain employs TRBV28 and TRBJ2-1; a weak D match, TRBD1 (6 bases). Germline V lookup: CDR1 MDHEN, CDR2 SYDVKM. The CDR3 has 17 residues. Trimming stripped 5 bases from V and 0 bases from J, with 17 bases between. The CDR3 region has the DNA TGTGCCAGCAGTGAACTGACAGGACCCAGCTCCTACAATGAGCAGTTCTTC. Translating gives CASSELTGPSSYNEQFF.

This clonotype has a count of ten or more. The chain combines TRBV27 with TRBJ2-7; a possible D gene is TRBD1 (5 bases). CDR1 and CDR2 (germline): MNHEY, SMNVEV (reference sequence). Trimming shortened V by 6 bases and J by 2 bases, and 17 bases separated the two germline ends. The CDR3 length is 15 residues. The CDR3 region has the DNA TGTGCCAGCAGAGAGACCCAGGGCGCAGCCTACGAGCAGTACTTC. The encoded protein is CASRETQGAAYEQYF.

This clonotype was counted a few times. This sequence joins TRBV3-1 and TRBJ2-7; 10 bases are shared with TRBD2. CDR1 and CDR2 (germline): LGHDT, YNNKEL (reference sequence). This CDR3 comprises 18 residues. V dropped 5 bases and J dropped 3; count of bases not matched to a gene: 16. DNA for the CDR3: TGTGCCAGCAGCACCCGGGACAGGAGGACTAGCGGAGTCTACGAGCAGTACTTC. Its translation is CASSTRDRRTSGVYEQYF.

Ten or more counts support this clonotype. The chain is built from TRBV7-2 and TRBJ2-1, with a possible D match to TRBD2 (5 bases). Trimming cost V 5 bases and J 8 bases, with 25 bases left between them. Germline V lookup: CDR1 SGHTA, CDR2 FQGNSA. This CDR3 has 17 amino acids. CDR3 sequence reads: CASSPLPASQTWDEQFF. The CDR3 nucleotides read TGTGCCAGCAGCCCGCTACCAGCTAGCCAAACATGGGATGAGCAGTTCTTC.

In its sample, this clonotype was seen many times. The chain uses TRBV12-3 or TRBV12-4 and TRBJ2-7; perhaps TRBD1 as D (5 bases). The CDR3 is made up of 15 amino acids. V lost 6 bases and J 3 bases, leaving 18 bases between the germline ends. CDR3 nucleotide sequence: TGTGCCAGCAGGCCAGGGTTAGGTTCTCTCTACGAGCAGTACTTC. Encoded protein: CASRPGLGSLYEQYF.

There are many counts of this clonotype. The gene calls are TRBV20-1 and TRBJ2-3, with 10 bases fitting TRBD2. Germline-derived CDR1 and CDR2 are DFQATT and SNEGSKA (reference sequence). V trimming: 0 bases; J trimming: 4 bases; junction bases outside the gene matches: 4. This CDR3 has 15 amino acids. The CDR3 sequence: CSARDPSGSPDTQYF. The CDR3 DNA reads TGCAGTGCTAGAGATCCTAGCGGGAGTCCAGATACGCAGTATTTT.

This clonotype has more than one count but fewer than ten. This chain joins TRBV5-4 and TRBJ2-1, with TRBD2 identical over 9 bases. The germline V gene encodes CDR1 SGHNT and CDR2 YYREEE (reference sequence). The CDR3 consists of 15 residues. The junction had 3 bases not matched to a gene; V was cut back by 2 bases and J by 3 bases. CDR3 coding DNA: TGTGCCAGCAGCTTAGCTAGCGGGATCTACAATGAGCAGTTCTTC. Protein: CASSLASGIYNEQFF.